This T cell receptor beta chain was sequenced during a study of T cell responses to AZD1222 COVID-19 vaccine. General study results and limits: Unmutated variant regions are reportedly targeted by nearly half of spike-specific TCRs. The donors showed a predominance of white British ancestry and of females, with possible underestimation of clonal diversity. Of the AZD1222 recipients, only 5 to 7 were seropositive at baseline.

Comment on this clone: What it recognizes is unknown.

There are 15 residues in the CDR3. Unmatched junction bases numbered 12, after V lost 3 bases and J lost 8 bases. Per germline, CDR1 WSHSY and CDR2 SAAADI. Profiling relied on immunoSEQ multiplex PCR, and the TCRdb table lists in-frame clones only, not all of them. This table holds about 69,000 clones, around 78% found once. The specimen was peripheral blood, collected 28 days after the second AZD1222 dose. The clonotype was recovered from an adult who received the AZD1222 COVID-19 vaccine. The gene calls are TRBV10-2 and TRBJ1-2; TRBD1 aligns across 7 bases. The CDR3 is CASSENRQGSRGYTF. CDR3 DNA sequence: TGCGCCAGCAGTGAAAACAGACAGGGCTCGAGGGGCTACACCTTC.